Below are 18 T cell receptor beta chains sequenced from a single sample in a study of early T cells in non-severe SARS-CoV-2 infection. TCRdb reprocessed the 5' RACE reads via MiXCR and lists one record per CDR3 protein. Among 30,000 or so distinct CDR3 sequences, about 5.8% were seen once, and the ten largest hold approximately 23%. Source material: whole blood. These receptors were collected from an adult who was a healthcare worker with PCR-confirmed SARS-CoV-2 infection or an uninfected control (not recorded which).

This clonotype was observed at least ten times. The gene calls are TRBV5-1 and TRBJ1-1; 9 bases map to TRBD1. V shed 1 base and J 6 bases; nucleotides not matched to a gene: 10. Germline-derived CDR1 and CDR2 are SGHRS and YFSETQ. The CDR3 contains 16 residues. The CDR3 DNA sequence: TGCGCCAGCAGCTTGAACCCGGGACAGGGTGGATCTGAAGCTTTCTTT. It specifies CASSLNPGQGGSEAFF.

This clonotype showed up many times. The chain employs TRBV5-4 and TRBJ2-1, with TRBD2 matching over 8 bases. J gave up 4 bases and V 0 bases, and 3 bases lay outside the gene matches. Per germline, CDR1 SGHNT and CDR2 YYREEE (reference sequence). This CDR3 is 15 amino acids long. The CDR3: CASSLAGGVYNEQFF. The CDR3 region has the DNA TGTGCCAGCAGCTTGGCCGGGGGGGTTTACAATGAGCAGTTCTTC.

This clonotype came up many times. This chain connects TRBV4-1 to TRBJ2-1; 9 bases are shared with TRBD2. CDR1 is MGHRA, CDR2 YSYEKL, per germline. This CDR3 region has 16 residues. V dropped 1 base and J dropped 5; count of bases not matched to a gene: 6. The CDR3 DNA reads as TGCGCCAGCAGCCAAGTGTCCGGGACTAGCCACAATGAGCAGTTCTTC. Translated, it gives CASSQVSGTSHNEQFF.

This clonotype has ten or more counts. This chain joins TRBV12-3 or TRBV12-4 and TRBJ1-1; 7 nucleotides line up with TRBD1. V shed 6 bases, J shed 9 bases, and the junction held 7 bases outside the gene matches. The CDR3 is 12 amino acids. The CDR3 reads CASSPGQWQAFF. CDR3 nucleotide sequence: TGTGCCAGCAGCCCGGGACAGTGGCAAGCTTTCTTT.

This clonotype was observed at least ten times. The chain links TRBV11-2 to TRBJ2-7; 11 bases line up with TRBD2. CDR3 size: 16 residues. CDR1 and CDR2 from the germline V gene are SGHAT and FQNNGV. Germline trimming cut 0 bases from V and 4 bases from J; bases unmatched to any gene: 5. CDR3 region: CASSLDLAGGRYEQYF. CDR3 in DNA: TGTGCCAGCAGCTTAGACCTAGCGGGAGGTCGATACGAGCAGTACTTC.

The sample holds many counts of this clonotype. This rearrangement joins TRBV29-1 to TRBJ2-1; the match to TRBD1 covers 11 bases. V lost 3 bases, J lost 6 bases, and 13 bases stayed unmatched. Germline V gene sequence: CDR1 SQVTM, CDR2 ANQGSEA. The CDR3 is 17 amino acids. CDR3 amino acids: CSVEAGVGTGGVNEQFF. The CDR3, as DNA: TGCAGCGTTGAGGCCGGGGTCGGGACAGGGGGTGTCAATGAGCAGTTCTTC.

This clonotype has at least ten counts. This chain joins TRBV6-5 and TRBJ2-2; possibly TRBD1 for D (6 bases). Germline assignment: CDR1 MNHEY and CDR2 SVGAGI. Trimming left V 5 bases short and J 4 bases short, with 11 bases between. The CDR3 runs to 14 residues. The CDR3 is CASSGTGSTGELFF. The CDR3, as DNA: TGTGCCAGCAGTGGCACAGGGTCCACCGGGGAGCTGTTTTTT.

This clonotype has a count of ten or more. The chain has TRBV10-3 and TRBJ1-2; D is uncertain. Per the germline V gene, CDR1 is ENHRY and CDR2 is SYGVKD. The length of the CDR3 is 14 residues. V lost 2 bases and J 4 bases, leaving 11 bases between the germline ends. CDR3 nucleotides: TGTGCCATCAGTGAGCCCGCAGAACTCTATGGCTACACCTTC. This sequence encodes CAISEPAELYGYTF.

This clonotype was picked up many times. The chain combines TRBV19 with TRBJ2-1; 10 nucleotides line up with TRBD2. There are 16 residues in the CDR3. Germline CDR1 reads LNHDA; CDR2 reads SQIVND (reference sequence). Trimming cost V 2 bases and J 2 bases; bases outside gene matches: 3. The CDR3 DNA sequence: TGTGCCAGTAGTATAAAAGCGGGAGGGCCCTACAATGAGCAGTTCTTC. This sequence encodes CASSIKAGGPYNEQFF.

This clonotype was seen repeatedly, ten times or more. The chain carries TRBV11-3 and TRBJ2-3; D might be TRBD1 (6 bases). The CDR3 has 15 residues. Germline-derived CDR1 and CDR2 are SGHNT and YENEEA. Between the trimmed V and J ends, which lost 5 bases and 5 bases, there was a span of 17 bases. CDR3 DNA: TGTGCCAGCAGCCATTTTGGGCAGGGGCAAGATACGCAGTATTTT. Translation gives CASSHFGQGQDTQYF.

The table lists this clonotype with many counts. The rearrangement joins TRBV20-1 to TRBJ1-1; D remains ambiguous. Germline V gene sequence: CDR1 DFQATT, CDR2 SNEGSKA (reference sequence). Trimming left V 4 bases short and J 5 bases short, with 17 bases between. This CDR3 comprises 14 residues. CDR3 nucleotide sequence: TGCAGTGCTATCCGCGGGTACGGTGGGACTGAAGCTTTCTTT. Protein: CSAIRGYGGTEAFF.

The CDR3 loop is CASSLYGQGVETQYF. DNA of the CDR3: TGTGCCAGCAGCTTATACGGACAGGGCGTCGAGACCCAGTACTTC. V and J are TRBV11-2 and TRBJ2-5; 8 bases are shared with TRBD1. This CDR3 is 15 amino acids long. The germline V gene has CDR1 SGHAT and CDR2 FQNNGV. After removal of 2 bases from V and 5 bases from J, the junction contained 7 bases not matched to a gene.

This clonotype was picked up many times. The CDR3 DNA follows: TGCGCCAGCAGTAACAGCGGGAGGGCCGTTTTGGATGAGCAGTTCTTC. As protein: CASSNSGRAVLDEQFF. The chain uses TRBV10-1 and TRBJ2-1; 10 bases match TRBD2. The CDR3 runs to 16 residues. V lost 5 bases to trimming and J lost 8 bases; unmatched junction nucleotides: 12. Germline assignment: CDR1 WNHNN and CDR2 SYGVQD (reference sequence).

This clonotype was seen ten or more times. The chain combines TRBV4-2 with TRBJ2-3; perhaps D is TRBD1 or TRBD2 (6 bases each). Trimming cost V 1 base and J 3 bases, with 14 bases left between them. Germline CDR1 and CDR2: LGHNA and YNFKEQ. The CDR3 runs 16 residues. CDR3 coding DNA: TGTGCCAGCAGCCAAGGGGAGGACAGTAGGACAGATACGCAGTATTTT. Encoded protein: CASSQGEDSRTDTQYF.

The chain carries TRBV4-1 and TRBJ2-7, with 11 bases that match TRBD2. This CDR3 contains 16 residues. Losses at the gene ends were 4 bases for V and 0 bases for J; bases not matched to a gene: 5. Germline loops: CDR1 MGHRA, CDR2 YSYEKL. In DNA, the CDR3 is TGCGCCAGCAGCCGATCCACTAGCGGGAGCTCCTACGAGCAGTACTTC. Protein product: CASSRSTSGSSYEQYF.

The sample holds many counts of this clonotype. The chain combines TRBV19 with TRBJ2-1; tentative D call: TRBD2 (5 bases). The CDR3 consists of 16 residues. The V gene's germline CDR1 is LNHDA and CDR2 SQIVND (reference sequence). Trimming left V 7 bases short and J 1 base short, with 17 bases between. The CDR3 loop reads CASTSRIGGSYNEQFF. The DNA of the CDR3 is TGTGCCAGTACCTCTCGGATCGGAGGTTCCTACAATGAGCAGTTCTTC. The whole variable domain, filled in from reference TRBV19 and TRBJ2-1, reads DGGITQSPKYLFRKEGQNVTLSCEQNLNHDAMYWYRQDPGQGLRLIYYSQIVNDFQKGDIAEGYSVSREKKESFPLTVTSAQKNPTAFYLCASTSRIGGSYNEQFFGPGTRLTVL.

This clonotype was detected ten times or more. V and J are TRBV6-1 and TRBJ1-1; D remains ambiguous. The CDR3 contains 12 residues. V was shortened by 5 bases and J by 3 bases, with 7 bases between the two germline ends. Looked up from germline, CDR1 is MNHNS and CDR2 is SASEGT. CDR3 DNA: TGTGCCAGCAGTAGGAGTTACACTGAAGCTTTCTTT. Protein product: CASSRSYTEAFF.

This clonotype was recorded at least ten times. This chain uses TRBV2 with TRBJ2-6, with unresolved D. Germline loops: CDR1 SNHLY, CDR2 FYNNEI. The length of the CDR3 is 14 residues. V was trimmed by 5 bases and J by 0 bases, leaving 5 bases between them. The CDR3 sequence is CASSYRSGANVLTF. CDR3 in DNA: TGTGCCAGCAGTTATCGCTCTGGGGCCAACGTCCTGACTTTC.